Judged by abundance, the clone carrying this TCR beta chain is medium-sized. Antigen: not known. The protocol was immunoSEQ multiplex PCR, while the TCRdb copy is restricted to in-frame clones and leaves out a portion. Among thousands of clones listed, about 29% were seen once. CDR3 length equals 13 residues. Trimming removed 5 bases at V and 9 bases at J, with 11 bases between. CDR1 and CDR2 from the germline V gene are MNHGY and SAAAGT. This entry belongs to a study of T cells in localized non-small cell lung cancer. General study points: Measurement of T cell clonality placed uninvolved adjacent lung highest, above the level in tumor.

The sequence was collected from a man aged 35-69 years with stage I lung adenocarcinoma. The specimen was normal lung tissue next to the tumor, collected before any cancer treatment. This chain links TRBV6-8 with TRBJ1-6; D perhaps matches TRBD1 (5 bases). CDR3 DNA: TGTGCCAGCAGTCGGGACGGGGTTTCACCCCTCCACTTT. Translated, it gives CASSRDGVSPLHF.